A single sample gave rise to the 12 T cell receptor beta chains below, sequenced in a study of response to subunit inactivated influenza vaccine. One entry per CDR3 protein, called by TCRdb with MiXCR from the RT-PCR reads. The table shows about 800,000 distinct CDR3 sequences, with around 20% occurring only once. The sample was PBMCs from blood, taken 5 days after vaccination. The source is a middle-aged man who received an inactivated influenza vaccine.

This clonotype was seen a few times. The CDR3 DNA reads TGCAGCGCCCGAGAGACAGGGCTCAGTGAGCAGTTCTTC. It codes for CSARETGLSEQFF. The rearrangement uses TRBV29-1 and TRBJ2-1, with 7 bases fitting TRBD1. V was clipped by 7 bases and J by 9 bases; unmatched bases: 12. Germline-derived CDR1 and CDR2 are SQVTM and ANQGSEA. The CDR3 is 13 residues long.

This clonotype has more than one count but fewer than ten. This chain connects TRBV15 to TRBJ1-5; D is undetermined. V shed 3 bases and J shed 1 base, with 10 bases lying between them. The CDR3 is 15 amino acids. Germline values: CDR1 LNHNV, CDR2 YYDKDF (reference sequence). CDR3 amino acids: CATSSARGSNQPQHF. The CDR3, as DNA: TGTGCCACCAGCAGTGCTAGAGGAAGCAATCAGCCCCAGCATTTT.

This clonotype was seen a handful of times. This rearrangement joins TRBV20-1 to TRBJ1-6; TRBD1 might be the D (6 bases). Trimming took 3 bases from V and 7 from J, leaving 13 bases between them. CDR1 DFQATT and CDR2 SNEGSKA come from the germline V gene (reference sequence). The CDR3 has 14 amino acids. CDR3 in amino acids: CSARAGDANSPLHF. The DNA for the CDR3 is TGCAGTGCTAGGGCAGGGGACGCCAATTCACCCCTCCACTTT.

J is TRBJ2-1 and V is TRBV12-3 or TRBV12-4; TRBD2 aligns across 10 bases. This CDR3 spans 15 amino acids. After removal of 5 bases from V and 9 bases from J, the junction contained 10 bases not matched to a gene. The chain's CDR3 is CASSILAGSFPEQFF. The CDR3 bases are TGTGCCAGCAGTATACTAGCGGGGTCCTTCCCTGAGCAGTTCTTC.

CDR3 amino acids: CASRALAFISTDTQYF. The CDR3 DNA follows: TGCGCCAGCAGGGCACTAGCTTTTATTAGCACAGATACGCAGTATTTT. The chain carries TRBV5-1 and TRBJ2-3, with TRBD2 as a possible D gene (6 bases). Deletions cut 5 bases from V and 0 bases from J, with 16 bases between. Germline V CDR1 and CDR2: SGHRS, YFSETQ. The CDR3 is made up of 16 amino acids.

The chain couples TRBV4-2 to TRBJ2-7; the D gene is possibly TRBD2 (5 bases). CDR3 length: 17 amino acids. V lost 2 bases and J lost 2, with 19 bases in between. Germline V gene lookup returns CDR1 LGHNA and CDR2 YNFKEQ. DNA for the CDR3: TGTGCCAGCAGCCAACTACTGTCGGGCGGGCGCCCCTACGAGCAGTACTTC. Protein: CASSQLLSGGRPYEQYF.

This clonotype has more than one count but fewer than ten. The chain joins TRBV7-8 to TRBJ2-1; D is unclear. This CDR3 is 18 amino acids long. Germline values: CDR1 SGHVS, CDR2 FQNEAQ. The V gene lost 1 base and the J gene lost 0 bases, with 16 bases spanning the gap. The CDR3 DNA is TGTGCCAGCAGCTTAGGCTTCTCCCTTTCAAGCTCCTACAATGAGCAGTTCTTC. Its translation is CASSLGFSLSSSYNEQFF. Supplemented by reference TRBV7-8 and TRBJ2-1, the full variable domain reads GAGVSQSPRYKVAKRGQDVALRCDPISGHVSLFWYQQALGQGPEFLTYFQNEAQLDKSGLPSDRFFAERPEGSVSTLKIQRTQQEDSAVYLCASSLGFSLSSSYNEQFFGPGTRLTVL.

V usage is TRBV18 and J usage is TRBJ1-3; 8 nucleotides agree with TRBD1. Germline V gene sequence: CDR1 KGHSH, CDR2 LQKENI. V shed 5 bases and J 4 bases; nucleotides not matched to a gene: 4. This CDR3 contains 14 residues. The DNA of the CDR3 is TGTGCCAGCTCAGCGACAGGGGAAGGAAACACCATATATTTT. It translates to CASSATGEGNTIYF.

In this sample, this clonotype turned up a few times. V usage is TRBV29-1 and J usage is TRBJ2-2; D may be TRBD2 (5 bases). Germline-derived CDR1 and CDR2 are SQVTM and ANQGSEA. V gave up 0 bases and J gave up 7 bases, with 6 bases separating them. The CDR3 has 12 amino acids. The CDR3 here is CSVEEGGGELFF. CDR3 nucleotide sequence: TGCAGCGTTGAAGAAGGAGGCGGGGAGCTGTTTTTT.

This clonotype has a count of ten or more. V and J are TRBV7-9 and TRBJ2-7; D is unclear. V gave up 1 base and J gave up 2 bases, with 3 bases separating them. Germline assignment: CDR1 SEHNR and CDR2 FQNEAQ (reference sequence). The length of the CDR3 is 12 residues. The CDR3 DNA sequence: TGTGCCAGCAGCTTAGGGGCCTACGAGCAGTACTTC. This translates into CASSLGAYEQYF.

This clonotype was picked up many times. The chain employs TRBV4-2 and TRBJ2-5; possible D gene TRBD2, 7 bases. V was pared by 0 bases and J by 5 bases, with 10 bases between. CDR1 is LGHNA, CDR2 YNFKEQ, per germline. The CDR3 has 14 residues. As DNA, the CDR3 is TGTGCCAGCAGCCAAGATCGGGGGGCCGAGACCCAGTACTTC. The encoded protein is CASSQDRGAETQYF.

V is TRBV11-2 and J is TRBJ2-7; TRBD1 aligns across 8 bases. Germline values: CDR1 SGHAT, CDR2 FQNNGV. Trimming removed 7 bases from V and 0 bases from J; junction bases left unmatched: 5. The CDR3 loop spans 14 amino acids. This CDR3 reads CASIQDRASYEQYF. CDR3 nucleotide sequence: TGTGCCAGCATCCAGGACAGGGCCTCCTACGAGCAGTACTTC.